Below, 18 T cell receptor beta chains from the same sample are listed, as sequenced in a study of T-cell memory formation after mild COVID-19. TCRdb reprocessed the 5' RACE reads with MiXCR, giving one entry per CDR3 protein. The sample records fewer than 200,000 distinct CDR3 sequences, roughly 13% being singletons. The specimen sequenced was PBMCs or a T cell subset sorted from them (not recorded which). Receptor source: a man between 18 and 35 years old who had mild COVID-19 (a few samples of this study predate the infection). Cell type and time point are not known.

The J gene is TRBJ2-1, the V gene TRBV10-3, with 10 bases matching TRBD2. V lost 4 bases and J lost 9; bases outside the gene matches: 3. CDR3 length: 13 residues. Germline loops: CDR1 ENHRY, CDR2 SYGVKD. DNA for the CDR3: TGTGCCATCAGTGCAGCGGGGGGGACTGAGCAGTTCTTC. Translated, it gives CAISAAGGTEQFF.

This clonotype occurred a few times. This chain connects TRBV10-1 to TRBJ2-1; TRBD1 matches at 11 bases. This CDR3 is built from 16 residues. V was clipped by 1 base and J by 6 bases; unmatched bases: 5. The germline V gene encodes CDR1 WNHNN and CDR2 SYGVQD (reference sequence). CDR3 sequence: CASSEFPGTGGNEQFF. CDR3 nucleotide sequence: TGCGCCAGCAGTGAGTTCCCTGGGACAGGGGGCAATGAGCAGTTCTTC.

The chain recombines TRBV4-1 with TRBJ2-7; D is perhaps TRBD1 (6 bases). With 6 bases removed from V and 2 bases from J, the gap between germline ends came to 11 bases. CDR1 is MGHRA, CDR2 YSYEKL, per germline. The CDR3 covers 13 residues. The CDR3 spells CASRPQGTYEQYF. CDR3 coding DNA: TGCGCCAGCAGGCCACAGGGCACCTACGAGCAGTACTTC.

The V call is TRBV5-4, the J call TRBJ2-7; 12 nucleotides agree with TRBD2. This CDR3 region has 16 residues. Germline loops: CDR1 SGHNT, CDR2 YYREEE (reference sequence). Trimming at V came to 4 bases and at J to 3 bases, leaving 8 bases not matched to a gene. The CDR3 DNA reads as TGTGCCAGCAGCATAACTAGCGGGGGGACCCTCTACGAGCAGTACTTC. Protein sequence: CASSITSGGTLYEQYF.

This chain uses TRBV20-1 with TRBJ1-5; D possibly corresponds to TRBD1 (6 bases). Germline V CDR1 and CDR2: DFQATT, SNEGSKA (reference sequence). The CDR3 totals 13 residues. Trimming left V 5 bases short and J 2 bases short, with 10 bases between. In DNA form, the CDR3 reads TGCAGTGCTTTGAGACAGGGCAATCAGCCCCAGCATTTT. Its protein product is CSALRQGNQPQHF.

This chain links TRBV5-1 with TRBJ2-1; the D is unclear. The CDR3 runs 15 residues. Germline loops: CDR1 SGHRS, CDR2 YFSETQ. Trimming cost V 5 bases and J 4 bases, with 16 bases left between them. CDR3 residues: CASRNGTAVYNEQFF. The CDR3 coding sequence is TGCGCCAGCAGAAACGGTACGGCAGTTTACAATGAGCAGTTCTTC.

This clonotype was seen many times. The V call is TRBV9, the J call TRBJ2-3; 8 bases fit TRBD1. Germline CDR1 SGDLS, CDR2 YYNGEE. CDR3 length equals 14 residues. Trimming at V came to 3 bases and at J to 2 bases, leaving 2 bases not matched to a gene. In DNA form, the CDR3 reads TGTGCCAGCAGCGGGGGACAGGTCACAGATACGCAGTATTTT. Its protein is CASSGGQVTDTQYF.

This clonotype appeared a few times. V is TRBV20-1 and J is TRBJ2-1; 7 positions match TRBD1. Trimming removed 4 bases from V and 8 bases from J; junction bases left unmatched: 2. The CDR3 has 11 amino acids. In germline, CDR1 is DFQATT, CDR2 SNEGSKA (reference sequence). CDR3 nucleotide sequence: TGCAGTGCTACCGACAGGGATGAGCAGTTCTTC. This codes for CSATDRDEQFF.

This clonotype was seen more than once but under ten times. In DNA form, the CDR3 reads TGTGCCAGCAGCCAATGGACAGGGACCAACACCGGGGAGCTGTTTTTT. Its translation is CASSQWTGTNTGELFF. This chain links TRBV28 with TRBJ2-2; TRBD1 aligns across 8 bases. Germline assignment: CDR1 MDHEN and CDR2 SYDVKM. Unmatched junction bases numbered 8, after V lost 6 bases and J lost 2 bases. The CDR3 contains 16 residues.

This clonotype has just a few counts. The chain couples TRBV12-3 or TRBV12-4 to TRBJ1-4; 10 bases line up with TRBD1. This CDR3 spans 14 amino acids. J was trimmed by 2 bases and V by 7 bases; bases with no gene match: 1. For the CDR3, the DNA is TGTGCCAGCATGGACAGGGGGACTAATGAAAAACTGTTTTTT. It encodes CASMDRGTNEKLFF.

This clonotype was seen only a few times. The V call is TRBV5-6, the J call TRBJ2-3; 9 nucleotides align to TRBD1. The V gene end was trimmed by 1 base and the J gene end by 4 bases; junction bases not matched to a gene: 7. Per germline, CDR1 SGHDT and CDR2 YYEEEE. The CDR3 totals 16 residues. This CDR3 is CASSLPRQGVSDTQYF. CDR3 DNA: TGTGCCAGCAGCTTGCCTAGACAGGGGGTTTCAGATACGCAGTATTTT.

This clonotype was counted many times. The J gene is TRBJ2-1, the V gene TRBV6-5, with a tentative D call TRBD1 (6 bases). Germline-derived CDR1 and CDR2 are MNHEY and SVGAGI. V was pared by 6 bases and J by 5 bases, with 14 bases between. The CDR3 length is 14 residues. As DNA, the CDR3 is TGTGCCAGCAGCCCCGGGACAACCAACAATGAGCAGTTCTTC. Translated: CASSPGTTNNEQFF.

This clonotype was recorded a few times. The rearrangement links TRBV4-1 to TRBJ2-1, with TRBD1 identical over 12 bases. Germline CDR1 MGHRA, CDR2 YSYEKL. V was clipped by 3 bases and J by 7 bases; unmatched bases: 7. CDR3 length: 16 amino acids. The DNA for the CDR3 is TGCGCCAGCAGCCATTCGGGACAGGGGGCACCTAATGAGCAGTTCTTC. It translates to CASSHSGQGAPNEQFF.

This clonotype was observed a handful of times. This chain uses TRBV27 with TRBJ2-2; D perhaps matches TRBD2 (5 bases). Germline values: CDR1 MNHEY, CDR2 SMNVEV (reference sequence). Trimming took off 3 bases at V and 6 bases at J, with 11 bases between the two ends. The CDR3 is 14 residues long. The CDR3 protein is CASSFEPRAGELFF. CDR3 DNA sequence: TGTGCCAGCAGTTTTGAGCCGCGGGCCGGGGAGCTGTTTTTT.

The chain joins TRBV7-9 to TRBJ2-7, with TRBD1 matching over 8 bases. Germline CDR1 reads SEHNR; CDR2 reads FQNEAQ (reference sequence). J was trimmed by 5 bases and V by 4 bases; bases with no gene match: 4. The CDR3 contains 13 residues. The CDR3 region has the DNA TGTGCCAGCAGCTCAGGGGGCAAGGACGAGCAGTACTTC. Protein product: CASSSGGKDEQYF.

This chain joins TRBV4-2 and TRBJ2-1, with 8 nucleotides matching TRBD2. J gave up 4 bases and V 0 bases, and 11 bases lay outside the gene matches. The CDR3 covers 18 residues. CDR1 is LGHNA, CDR2 YNFKEQ, per germline. This chain's CDR3 is CASSQESTSGGRYNEQFF. The CDR3 nucleotides are TGTGCCAGCAGCCAAGAGAGCACCAGCGGGGGAAGATACAATGAGCAGTTCTTC.

The count of this clonotype is one. The chain recombines TRBV11-2 with TRBJ1-1; D gene unclear. CDR1 and CDR2 (germline): SGHAT, FQNNGV. The V and J ends lost 4 bases and 6 bases respectively, with 12 bases between them. The CDR3 has 13 residues. CDR3 bases: TGTGCCAGCAGCTCTCAGGAGGGCTCTGAAGCTTTCTTT. Its protein product is CASSSQEGSEAFF.

The J gene is TRBJ1-1, the V gene TRBV4-1; D perhaps matches TRBD1 (6 bases). Germline lookup yields CDR1 MGHRA and CDR2 YSYEKL. The CDR3 contains 14 residues. Deletions cut 0 bases from V and 10 bases from J, with 15 bases between. The CDR3 DNA is TGCGCCAGCAGCCAAGAGATAGAGGGGGGGGGAGCTTTCTTT. This gives the protein CASSQEIEGGGAFF.